This T cell receptor beta chain derives from a study of cytomegalovirus exposure and HLA in healthy donors. Clones were read by immunoSEQ multiplex PCR, and TCRdb kept only the in-frame ones, dropping some. The table includes over 85,000 clones, roughly 84% detected once. After removal of 5 bases from V and 5 bases from J, the junction contained 13 bases not matched to a gene. The CDR3 consists of 17 residues. Germline V lookup: CDR1 SEHNR, CDR2 FQNEAQ (reference sequence). Broader study findings: Cytomegalovirus status, reportedly, was diagnosed with high specificity and sensitivity by the classifier.

Comment on this clone: Its antigen remains unidentified.

The chain uses TRBV7-9 and TRBJ1-4; 8 positions agree with TRBD1. Sequenced: PBMCs. The TCR was taken from a woman aged 18 to 35 in good health and CMV-seropositive. CDR3 sequence (DNA): TGTGCCAGCAGCCATACGACAGGGGCGGTCTCAAATGAAAAACTGTTTTTT. This codes for CASSHTTGAVSNEKLFF.